One and the same sample provided the 9 T cell receptor beta chains below, sequenced in a study of shared clonotypes between healthy human individuals. Clones were sequenced by immunoSEQ multiplex PCR, and TCRdb holds only the in-frame ones, with some missing. The table includes about 2 million clones, 85% to 95% detected once. Sequenced sample: naive CD4+ T cells sorted from blood. The sample's subset: CD45RA+ positively selected. All receptors come from a man between 18 and 29 years old in good health.

This chain joins TRBV28 and TRBJ1-5; no firm D call. The CDR3 sequence is 13 residues long. Per the germline V gene, CDR1 is MDHEN and CDR2 is SYDVKM. V lost 2 bases and J 7 bases, leaving 9 bases between the germline ends. In nucleotides, the CDR3 is TGTGCCAGCAGTTTACCCAGTGAACAGCCCCAGCATTTT. Protein sequence: CASSLPSEQPQHF.

The table lists this clone with a count of one. The CDR3 is CAWSVEGQAYGYTF. As DNA, the CDR3 is TGTGCCTGGAGTGTAGAGGGACAGGCCTATGGCTACACCTTC. The chain joins TRBV30 to TRBJ1-2, with 8 nucleotides matching TRBD1. CDR1 is GTSNPN and CDR2 is SVGIG in the germline V gene (reference sequence). The CDR3 runs to 14 residues. After removal of 0 bases from V and 4 bases from J, the junction contained 4 bases not matched to a gene.

As for this clone: Different DNA sequences within this sample yield the same CDR3. The chain recombines TRBV30 with TRBJ1-4; 11 bases line up with TRBD1. The length of the CDR3 is 13 residues. CDR1 and CDR2 from the germline V gene are GTSNPN and SVGIG (reference sequence). V shed 3 bases and J 7 bases; nucleotides not matched to a gene: 1. CDR3 sequence reads: CAWSGTGGEKLFF. The CDR3 bases are TGTGCCTGGAGCGGGACAGGGGGTGAAAAACTGTTTTTT.

The gene calls are TRBV5-1 and TRBJ2-3; 7 bases match TRBD1. This CDR3 spans 16 amino acids. The V segment lost 0 bases and the J segment 12 bases; nucleotides outside the gene matches: 16. Germline V CDR1 and CDR2: SGHRS, YFSETQ. CDR3 DNA sequence: TGCGCCAGCAGCTTGGTCGGGACAGCCTCGTACCCGGCCCAGTATTTT. Amino acids: CASSLVGTASYPAQYF.

This clone has only a few counts. The chain couples TRBV2 to TRBJ2-2; no clear D gene. Trimming cost V 3 bases and J 4 bases, with 6 bases left between them. CDR1 and CDR2 (germline): SNHLY, FYNNEI. The CDR3 extends over 13 amino acids. The CDR3 sequence is CASSDRFTGELFF. CDR3 in DNA: TGTGCCAGCAGTGACCGGTTCACCGGGGAGCTGTTTTTT.

The chain employs TRBV30 and TRBJ1-5, with a weak D call TRBD1 (5 bases). This CDR3 has 13 amino acids. Deletions cut 0 bases from V and 6 bases from J, with 9 bases between. Germline-derived CDR1 and CDR2 are GTSNPN and SVGIG (reference sequence). CDR3 sequence reads: CAWSVVGAQPQHF. The CDR3, as DNA: TGTGCCTGGAGTGTAGTCGGGGCTCAGCCCCAGCATTTT. The full variable domain, rest sourced from reference TRBV30 and TRBJ1-5, is SQTIHQWPATLVQPVGSPLSLECTVEGTSNPNLYWYRQAAGRGLQLLFYSVGIGQISSEVPQNLSASRPQDRQFILSSKKLLLSDSGFYLCAWSVVGAQPQHFGDGTRLSIL.

Note on this clone: Other nucleotide sequences from this sample produce the same CDR3. This chain links TRBV29-1 with TRBJ2-5; 8 bases match TRBD1. The germline CDR1 and CDR2 sequences are SQVTM and ANQGSEA. Trimming removed 4 bases from V and 4 bases from J; junction bases left unmatched: 5. This CDR3 comprises 13 residues. CDR3 sequence (DNA): TGCAGCGTTGCGCAGGGGGCGGGAGAGACCCAGTACTTC. Translated: CSVAQGAGETQYF.

The CDR3 coding sequence is TGTGCCAGCAGTGAGACAGGGAAGAAAAACGAGCAGTACTTC. Translated, it gives CASSETGKKNEQYF. This chain uses TRBV28 with TRBJ2-7, with TRBD1 identical over 7 bases. CDR3 size: 14 residues. CDR1 and CDR2 from the germline V gene are MDHEN and SYDVKM. V was pared by 5 bases and J by 5 bases, with 9 bases of the junction left unmatched.

The chain carries TRBV10-3 and TRBJ1-1; 7 nucleotides agree with TRBD1. This CDR3 has 15 residues. After removal of 10 bases from V and 4 bases from J, the junction contained 15 bases not matched to a gene. Germline-derived CDR1 and CDR2 are ENHRY and SYGVKD. The CDR3 DNA reads TGTGCCACCTGTTTGTCAGGGGGGTCTATCACTGAAGCTTTCTTT. This gives the protein CATCLSGGSITEAFF.